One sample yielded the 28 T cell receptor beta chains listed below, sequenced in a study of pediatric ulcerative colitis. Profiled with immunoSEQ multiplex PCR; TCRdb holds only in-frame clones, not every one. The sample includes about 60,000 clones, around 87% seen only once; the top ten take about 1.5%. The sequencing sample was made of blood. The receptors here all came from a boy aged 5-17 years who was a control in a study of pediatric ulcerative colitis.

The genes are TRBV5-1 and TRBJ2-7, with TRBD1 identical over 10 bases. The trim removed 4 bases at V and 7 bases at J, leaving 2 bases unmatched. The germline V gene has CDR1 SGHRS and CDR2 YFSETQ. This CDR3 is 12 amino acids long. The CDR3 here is CASSPDRGEQYF. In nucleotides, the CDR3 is TGCGCCAGCAGCCCGGACAGGGGGGAGCAGTACTTC.

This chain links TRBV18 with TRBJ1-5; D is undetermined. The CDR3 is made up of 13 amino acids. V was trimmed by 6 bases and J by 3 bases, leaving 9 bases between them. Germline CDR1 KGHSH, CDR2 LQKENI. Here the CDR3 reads CASSPDDNQPQHF. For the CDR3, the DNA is TGTGCCAGCTCGCCCGACGACAATCAGCCCCAGCATTTT. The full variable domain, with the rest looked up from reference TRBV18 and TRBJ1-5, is NAGVMQNPRHLVRRRGQEARLRCSPMKGHSHVYWYRQLPEEGLKFMVYLQKENIIDESGMPKERFSAEFPKEGPSILRIQQVVRGDSAAYFCASSPDDNQPQHFGDGTRLSIL.

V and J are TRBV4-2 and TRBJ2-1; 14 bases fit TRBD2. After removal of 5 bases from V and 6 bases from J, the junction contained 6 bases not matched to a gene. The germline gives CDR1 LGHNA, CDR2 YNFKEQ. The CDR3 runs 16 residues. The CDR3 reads CASSGTSGRGGNEQFF. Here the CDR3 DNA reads TGTGCCAGCAGCGGGACTAGCGGGAGAGGGGGCAATGAGCAGTTCTTC.

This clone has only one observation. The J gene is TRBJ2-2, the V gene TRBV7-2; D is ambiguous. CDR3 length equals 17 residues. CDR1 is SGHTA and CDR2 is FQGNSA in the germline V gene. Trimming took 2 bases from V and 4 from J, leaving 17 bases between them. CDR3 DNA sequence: TGTGCCAGCAGCTTAATGGTCCTAGAGCGTGGCACCGGGGAGCTGTTTTTT. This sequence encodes CASSLMVLERGTGELFF.

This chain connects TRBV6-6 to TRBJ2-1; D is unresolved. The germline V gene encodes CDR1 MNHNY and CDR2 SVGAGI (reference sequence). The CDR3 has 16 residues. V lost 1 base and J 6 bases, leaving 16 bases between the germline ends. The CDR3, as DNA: TGTGCCAGCAGTTACTTCGATCCCGTTGCCGGCAATGAGCAGTTCTTC. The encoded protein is CASSYFDPVAGNEQFF.

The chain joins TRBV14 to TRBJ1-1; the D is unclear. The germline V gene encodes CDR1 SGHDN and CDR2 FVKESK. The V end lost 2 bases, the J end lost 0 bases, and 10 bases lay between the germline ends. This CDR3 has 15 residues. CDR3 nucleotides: TGTGCCAGCAGCCAACTGCTGGGGTTGAACACTGAAGCTTTCTTT. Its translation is CASSQLLGLNTEAFF.

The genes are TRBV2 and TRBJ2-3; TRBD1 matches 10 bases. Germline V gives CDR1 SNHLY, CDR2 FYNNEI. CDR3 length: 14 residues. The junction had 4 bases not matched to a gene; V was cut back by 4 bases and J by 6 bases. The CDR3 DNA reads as TGTGCCAGCAGTGCGGGACAGGGGATGGATACGCAGTATTTT. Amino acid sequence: CASSAGQGMDTQYF.

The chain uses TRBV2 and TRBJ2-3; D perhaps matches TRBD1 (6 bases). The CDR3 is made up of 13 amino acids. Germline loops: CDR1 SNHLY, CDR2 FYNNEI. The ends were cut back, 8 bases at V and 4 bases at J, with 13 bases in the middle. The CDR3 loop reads CASQGSPPDTQYF. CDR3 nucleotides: TGTGCCAGCCAGGGGTCCCCCCCAGATACGCAGTATTTT.

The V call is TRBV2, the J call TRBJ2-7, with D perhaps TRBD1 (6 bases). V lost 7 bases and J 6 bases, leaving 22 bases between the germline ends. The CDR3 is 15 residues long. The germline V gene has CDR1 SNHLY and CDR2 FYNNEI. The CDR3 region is CASTLLQGIGSEQYF. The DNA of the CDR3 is TGTGCCAGCACCTTACTACAGGGAATTGGCTCCGAGCAGTACTTC.

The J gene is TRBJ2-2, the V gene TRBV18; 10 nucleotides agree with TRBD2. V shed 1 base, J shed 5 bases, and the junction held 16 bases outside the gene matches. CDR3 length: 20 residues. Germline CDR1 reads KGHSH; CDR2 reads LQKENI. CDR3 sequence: CASSPLGLATGDGYTGELFF. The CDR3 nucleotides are TGTGCCAGCTCACCACTGGGACTAGCGACGGGCGATGGCTATACCGGGGAGCTGTTTTTT. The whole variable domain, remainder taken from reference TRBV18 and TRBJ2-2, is NAGVMQNPRHLVRRRGQEARLRCSPMKGHSHVYWYRQLPEEGLKFMVYLQKENIIDESGMPKERFSAEFPKEGPSILRIQQVVRGDSAAYFCASSPLGLATGDGYTGELFFGEGSRLTVL.

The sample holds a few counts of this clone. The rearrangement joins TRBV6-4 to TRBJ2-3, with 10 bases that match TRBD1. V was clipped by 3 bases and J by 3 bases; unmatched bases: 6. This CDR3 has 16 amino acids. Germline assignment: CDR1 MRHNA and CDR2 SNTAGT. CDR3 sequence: CASSEVPGQGTDTQYF. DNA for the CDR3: TGTGCCAGCAGTGAAGTACCGGGACAGGGGACAGATACGCAGTATTTT.

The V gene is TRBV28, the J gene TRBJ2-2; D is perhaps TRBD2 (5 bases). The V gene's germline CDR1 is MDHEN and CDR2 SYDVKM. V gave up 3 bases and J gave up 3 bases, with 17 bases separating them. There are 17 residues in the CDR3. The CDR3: CASSLRFSAEYTGELFF. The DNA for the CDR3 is TGTGCCAGCAGTTTGCGTTTTTCAGCGGAATACACCGGGGAGCTGTTTTTT.

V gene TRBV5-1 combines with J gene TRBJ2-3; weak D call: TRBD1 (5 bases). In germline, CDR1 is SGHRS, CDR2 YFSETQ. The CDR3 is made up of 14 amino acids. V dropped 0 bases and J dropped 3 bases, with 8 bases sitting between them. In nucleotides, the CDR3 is TGCGCCAGCAGCTTGGCCCAGGGTACAGATACGCAGTATTTT. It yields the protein CASSLAQGTDTQYF. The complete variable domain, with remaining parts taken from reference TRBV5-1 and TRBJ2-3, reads KAGVTQTPRYLIKTRGQQVTLSCSPISGHRSVSWYQQTPGQGLQFLFEYFSETQRNKGNFPGRFSGRQFSNSRSEMNVSTLELGDSALYLCASSLAQGTDTQYFGPGTRLTVL.

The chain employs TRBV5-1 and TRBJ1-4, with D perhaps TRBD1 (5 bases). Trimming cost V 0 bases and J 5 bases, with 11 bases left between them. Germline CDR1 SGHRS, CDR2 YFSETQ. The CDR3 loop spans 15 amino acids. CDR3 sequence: CASSLVSGMNEKLFF. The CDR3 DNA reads TGCGCCAGCAGCTTGGTTTCAGGGATGAATGAAAAACTGTTTTTT.

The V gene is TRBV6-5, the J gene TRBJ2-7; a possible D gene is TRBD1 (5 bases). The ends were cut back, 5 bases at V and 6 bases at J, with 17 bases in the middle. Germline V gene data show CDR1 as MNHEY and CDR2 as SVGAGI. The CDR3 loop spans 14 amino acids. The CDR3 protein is CASSEVRQSFEQYF. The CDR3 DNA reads TGTGCCAGCAGTGAAGTCAGACAGTCTTTCGAGCAGTACTTC.

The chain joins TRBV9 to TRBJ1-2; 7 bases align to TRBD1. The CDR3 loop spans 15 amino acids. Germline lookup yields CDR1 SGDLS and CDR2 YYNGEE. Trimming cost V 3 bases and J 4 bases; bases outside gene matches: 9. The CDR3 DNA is TGTGCCAGCAGCGCCCGAACAGGGGACACCTATGGCTACACCTTC. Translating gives CASSARTGDTYGYTF.

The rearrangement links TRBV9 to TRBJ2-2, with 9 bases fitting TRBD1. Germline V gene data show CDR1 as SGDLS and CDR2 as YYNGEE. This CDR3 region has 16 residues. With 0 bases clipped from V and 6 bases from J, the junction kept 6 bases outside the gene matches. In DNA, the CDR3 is TGTGCCAGCAGCGTAGATGGACAGGGGTTCGCCGGGGAGCTGTTTTTT. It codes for CASSVDGQGFAGELFF.

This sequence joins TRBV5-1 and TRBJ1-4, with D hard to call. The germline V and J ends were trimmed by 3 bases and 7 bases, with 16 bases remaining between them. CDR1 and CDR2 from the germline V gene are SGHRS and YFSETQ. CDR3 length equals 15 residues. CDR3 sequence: CASSSSDGLVEKLFF. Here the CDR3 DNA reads TGCGCCAGCAGCTCGTCCGACGGATTGGTTGAAAAACTGTTTTTT.

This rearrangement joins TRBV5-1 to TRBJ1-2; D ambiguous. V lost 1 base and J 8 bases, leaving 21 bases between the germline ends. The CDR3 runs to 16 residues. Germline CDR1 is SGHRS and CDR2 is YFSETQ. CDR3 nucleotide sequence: TGCGCCAGCAGCTTGAGGCCCCTCCGGGAACCGGGAGGCTACACCTTC. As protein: CASSLRPLREPGGYTF.

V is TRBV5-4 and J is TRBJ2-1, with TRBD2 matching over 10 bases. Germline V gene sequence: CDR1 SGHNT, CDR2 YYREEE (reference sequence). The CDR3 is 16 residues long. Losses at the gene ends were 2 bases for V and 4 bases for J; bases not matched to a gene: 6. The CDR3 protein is CASSFLGTSEYNEQFF. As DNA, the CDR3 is TGTGCCAGCAGCTTCCTCGGGACTAGCGAGTACAATGAGCAGTTCTTC. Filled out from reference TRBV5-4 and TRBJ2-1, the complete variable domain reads ETGVTQSPTHLIKTRGQQVTLRCSSQSGHNTVSWYQQALGQGPQFIFQYYREEENGRGNFPPRFSGLQFPNYSSELNVNALELDDSALYLCASSFLGTSEYNEQFFGPGTRLTVL.

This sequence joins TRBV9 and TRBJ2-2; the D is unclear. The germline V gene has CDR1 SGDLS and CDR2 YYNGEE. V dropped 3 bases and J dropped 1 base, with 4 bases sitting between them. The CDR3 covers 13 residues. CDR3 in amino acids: CASSAGNTGELFF. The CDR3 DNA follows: TGTGCCAGCAGCGCTGGGAACACCGGGGAGCTGTTTTTT.

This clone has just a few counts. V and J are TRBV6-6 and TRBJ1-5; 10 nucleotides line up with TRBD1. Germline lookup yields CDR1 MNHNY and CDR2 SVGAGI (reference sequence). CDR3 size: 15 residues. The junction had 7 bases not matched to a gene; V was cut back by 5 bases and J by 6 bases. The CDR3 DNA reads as TGTGCCAGCAGTCCCGGGACAGGGGATGGTCAGCCCCAGCATTTT. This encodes CASSPGTGDGQPQHF.

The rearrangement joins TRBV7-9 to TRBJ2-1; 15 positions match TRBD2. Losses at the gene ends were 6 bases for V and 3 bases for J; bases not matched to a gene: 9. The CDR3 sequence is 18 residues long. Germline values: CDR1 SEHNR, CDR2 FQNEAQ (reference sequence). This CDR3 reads CASRMKGLAGGDYNEQFF. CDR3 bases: TGTGCCAGCAGAATGAAGGGACTAGCGGGAGGTGACTACAATGAGCAGTTCTTC.

The DNA for the CDR3 is TGCGCCAGCAGCTTGGTAGGTAGCGGAGGTTTCGAGCAGTACTTC. Amino acids: CASSLVGSGGFEQYF. The J gene is TRBJ2-7, the V gene TRBV5-1, with TRBD2 as a possible D gene (6 bases). The CDR3 has 15 amino acids. CDR1 is SGHRS, CDR2 YFSETQ, per germline. The ends were cut back, 0 bases at V and 6 bases at J, with 16 bases in the middle.

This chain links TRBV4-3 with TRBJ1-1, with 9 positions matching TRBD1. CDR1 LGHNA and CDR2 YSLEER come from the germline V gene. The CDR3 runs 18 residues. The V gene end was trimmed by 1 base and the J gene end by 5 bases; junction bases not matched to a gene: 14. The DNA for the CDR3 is TGCGCCAGCAGCCAAGGTACCGGGACAGGGAGATTTGAGACTGAAGCTTTCTTT. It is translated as CASSQGTGTGRFETEAFF.

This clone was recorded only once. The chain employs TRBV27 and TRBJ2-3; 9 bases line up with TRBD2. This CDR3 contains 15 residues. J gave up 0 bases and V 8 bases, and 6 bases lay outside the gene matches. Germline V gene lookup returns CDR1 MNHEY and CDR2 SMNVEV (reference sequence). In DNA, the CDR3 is TGTGCCAGCGCCGTCAGCGGGAGGAGCACAGATACGCAGTATTTT. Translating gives CASAVSGRSTDTQYF.

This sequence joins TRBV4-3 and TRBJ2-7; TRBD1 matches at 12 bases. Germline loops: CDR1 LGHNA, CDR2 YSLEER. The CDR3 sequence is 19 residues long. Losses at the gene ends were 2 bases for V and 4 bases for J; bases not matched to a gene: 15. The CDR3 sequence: CASSQNLNLPGQGAYEQYF. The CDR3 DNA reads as TGCGCCAGCAGCCAAAATCTTAACCTTCCGGGACAGGGGGCGTACGAGCAGTACTTC.

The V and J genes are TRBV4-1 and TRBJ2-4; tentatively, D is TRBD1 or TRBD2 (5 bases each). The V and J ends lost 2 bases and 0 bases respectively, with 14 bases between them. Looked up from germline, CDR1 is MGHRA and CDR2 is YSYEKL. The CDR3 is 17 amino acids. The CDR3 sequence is CASSQPTSGAAKNIQYF. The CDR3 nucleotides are TGCGCCAGCAGCCAACCAACTTCCGGGGCAGCCAAAAACATTCAGTACTTC.